What follows describes a single T cell receptor (beta chain). The target of this receptor is not known. No base quality values were provided; no much bigger clone lies one nucleotide off. This entry belongs to a study of blood T cell repertoires in COVID-19 (dated by TCRdb to 2018 to 2020). For context, the study as a whole: Samples covering the acute and convalescent phases of COVID-19 were provided by collaborators in the United States, Italy and Spain. The prospective study material was composed of cDNA or gDNA derived from T cells, B-cell-depleted T cells, or PBMCs. The dataset comprised deeply sampled blood TCRbeta repertoires from subjects exposed to, actively infected with, or recovered from COVID-19. The repertoires were released in a freely available public database meant as a resource for research on the immune response to SARS-CoV-2. Samples were obtained from the ongoing ImmuneRACE study (first 160 participants) and from 950 to 1,500 subjects provided by 6 global collaborators. The sample metadata nearly always contained a de-identified subject ID, COVID-19 status, age in years and sex. Where available, HLA class I and class II types were taken from metadata supplied by the sample provider and were not determined by assay-based typing.

From the germline V gene, CDR1 is SGHRS and CDR2 is YFSETQ. The germline ends are 11 bases apart after V is trimmed by 1 base and J by 4 bases. From the cysteine through the phenylalanine, the CDR3 covers 14 amino acids. Solely the CDR3 DNA is kept, with 42 bases framed from the first base. TCRbeta CDR3 regions were amplified from genomic DNA by means of the immunoSEQ Assay, a bias-controlled multiplex PCR. Processing in the source paper ran as follows. The number of nucleated cells in each sample was estimated by amplification of reference gene primers within the assay. To quantify the absolute abundance of each unique TCRbeta CDR3 rearrangement, sequence reads were collapsed and filtered. For each sample, productive Simpson clonality was calculated as the square root of Simpson's diversity index across productive rearrangements. TCRdb re-hosts the immuneACCESS table, in-frame sequences only. Its copies lack some clones; in the studies checked, an unresolved V gene accounts for under half of them, and the cause for the rest is not known. V and J calls and clone size come straight from that table; D and trimming were deduced from the DNA. The sample contains about 170,000 clones, less than 90% of them found a single time. Around 13% of the sample lies in the top ten.

One collaborating source in Seattle enrolled patients while the patients were actively infected and followed the patients over time throughout the course of disease. The collaborating institutions used their own protocols to collect whole blood in K2EDTA tubes. Collaborator samples were shipped for TCRbeta analysis as frozen whole blood, isolated PBMCs, or DNA extracted from either sample type. On the study overall, not on this receptor specifically: How much clinical and demographic metadata was included differed by source and by participant, and the metadata was provided uncurated.

Input material: peripheral blood. The chain joins TRBV5-1 to TRBJ1-1; TRBD1 is a possible D gene, resting on 5 matching bases. This sequence was found in a woman in her seventies with COVID-19, enrolled during active disease. CDR3 reads: CASSLRQGFTEAFF. The DNA is as follows: TGCGCCAGCAGCTTGCGGCAGGGTTTCACTGAAGCTTTCTTT.